Listed below are T cell receptor beta chains from one sample, sequenced in a study of glioma-infiltrating T cells. TCRdb reanalysed the multiplex PCR reads using MiXCR and keeps one entry per CDR3 protein. The repertoire has 85,000 to 110,000 distinct CDR3 sequences, about 30% of them found once; the top ten carry 44%. Specimen: glioma tissue, nonneoplastic brain tissue, or PBMCs (not recorded which). The receptors stem from a human donor with low-grade glioma or glioblastoma, undergoing nonglioma brain surgery, or in good health (not recorded which). Each CDR3 is given with its conserved first and last residue. The D gene is left open where the match is weak. Some rows mark clone size as missing; the rest say once, few, many or name a class of expanded clone.

size	V	J	D	DNA	CDR3
-	TRBV28	TRBJ1-6	TRBD1	TGTGCCAGCAGCTCCGGCCGACAGGGTAATTCACCCCTCCACTTT	CASSSGRQGNSPLHF
-	TRBV19	TRBJ1-5	TRBD1	TGTGCCAGTAACGACAGGGGGGAATATAGCAATCAGCCCCAGCATTTT	CASNDRGEYSNQPQHF
many	TRBV7-9	TRBJ2-1	-	TGTGCCAGCAGCTATCACACATCCAATGAGCAGTTCTTC	CASSYHTSNEQFF
many	TRBV28	TRBJ2-3	TRBD2	TGTGCCAGCAATATAGTAGCGGGCTTTAGCACAGATACGCAGTATTTT	CASNIVAGFSTDTQYF
many	TRBV20-1	TRBJ2-1	-	TGCAGTGCTAGACAGGGTGAAAATGAGCAGTTCTTC	CSARQGENEQFF
-	TRBV2	TRBJ2-5	-	TGTGCCAGCAGTAAGGTCGTCGAGACCCAGTACTTC	CASSKVVETQYF
few	TRBV4-1	TRBJ2-5	-	TGCGCCAGCAGCCAAGGAGCTATAGAGCAAGAGACCCAGTACTTC	CASSQGAIEQETQYF
-	TRBV20-1	TRBJ2-5	-	TGCAGTGCTGCTCCGGGGTGGGGGTCGGTGACCCAGTACTTC	CSAAPGWGSVTQYF
many	TRBV15	TRBJ1-4	-	TGTGCCACCAGCAGAGACAGGGCGAGTGAAAAACTGTTTTTT	CATSRDRASEKLFF
many	TRBV11-2	TRBJ2-5	-	TGTGCCAGCAGCTTAGTGTCGCAGACCCAGTACTTC	CASSLVSQTQYF
many	TRBV6-1	TRBJ2-5	-	TGTGCCAGCCGACCAGGGATGGTGGAGACCCAGTACTTC	CASRPGMVETQYF
few	TRBV5-1	TRBJ2-5	-	TGCGCCAGCAGCTTGTTGGGACTGACTCAAGAGACCCAGTACTTC	CASSLLGLTQETQYF
many	TRBV7-2	TRBJ2-3	TRBD2	TGTGCCAGCAGCTCTCAGCCGGGGGGATTGGGATATACGCAGTATTTT	CASSSQPGGLGYTQYF
many	TRBV20-1	TRBJ1-2	TRBD1	TGCAGTGCCAAAAACGCAGGGGGAGGCTACACCTTC	CSAKNAGGGYTF
many	TRBV6-1	TRBJ2-1	TRBD1	TGTGCCAGCAGCCTGGGACAGGGTGTGGATGAGCAGTTCTTC	CASSLGQGVDEQFF
many	TRBV12-3/TRBV12-4	TRBJ2-7	-	TGTGCCAGCAGCTTAACCCTGGGGAAGCTTAGCTCCTACGAGCAGTACTTC	CASSLTLGKLSSYEQYF
-	TRBV19	TRBJ2-3	-	TGTGCCAGTAGTGGGGACTTCCGAGATACGCAGTATTTT	CASSGDFRDTQYF
-	TRBV19	TRBJ1-5	-	TGTGCCAGTAGTATAGACCGCGGGGGGAGGCAGCCCCAGCATTTT	CASSIDRGGRQPQHF
many	TRBV7-6	TRBJ2-1	-	TGTGCCAGCAGCTTTGCCCGGACTGAACAGTTCTTC	CASSFARTEQFF
-	TRBV4-2	TRBJ2-2	TRBD2	TGTGCCAGCAGCCAACTAGCGGGGTATAAGGAGCTGTTTTTT	CASSQLAGYKELFF
many	TRBV20-1	TRBJ1-2	-	TGCAGTGCTGAAGAGGTTAGCCTTTATGGCTACACCTTC	CSAEEVSLYGYTF
few	TRBV5-4	TRBJ2-4	-	TGTGCCAGCAGCTTGACAGGGGCCAAAAACATTCAGTACTTC	CASSLTGAKNIQYF
-	TRBV19	TRBJ1-2	-	TGTGCCAGTAGTATAGGATCGGGAGGCTACACCTTC	CASSIGSGGYTF
many	TRBV20-1	TRBJ2-3	-	TGCAGTGCTAGGGACGGGACGGACCCTAGCACAGATACGCAGTATTTT	CSARDGTDPSTDTQYF
-	TRBV6-1	TRBJ1-4	-	TGTGCCAGCAGCTCCGTTGGACAGATGTTTTTT	CASSSVGQMFF
many	TRBV20-1	TRBJ1-1	-	TGCAGTGCTAGCGTCGGTGGTATCACTGAAGCTTTCTTT	CSASVGGITEAFF
many	TRBV19	TRBJ2-1	-	TGTGCCAGTAGTGCCCGACTAGAACGTAATGAGCAGTTCTTC	CASSARLERNEQFF
-	TRBV4-3	TRBJ2-7	-	TGCGCCAGCAGCCAAGGGGACGCGAGCTCCTACGAGCAGTACTTC	CASSQGDASSYEQYF
many	TRBV20-1	TRBJ1-3	-	TGCAGTGCTAGAGATGAGAAGGGCATCGGAAACACCATATATTTT	CSARDEKGIGNTIYF
-	TRBV7-2	TRBJ2-3	-	TGTGCCAGCAGCTTAGGCCTCGCTGGGACGCAGTATTTT	CASSLGLAGTQYF
many	TRBV18	TRBJ1-2	-	TGTGCCAGCTCAAGTGGGGAATGGAGCTATGGCTACACCTTC	CASSSGEWSYGYTF
-	TRBV11-2	TRBJ1-1	TRBD1	TGTGCCAGCAGATCAGACAGGGACTACACTGAAGCTTTCTTT	CASRSDRDYTEAFF
-	TRBV19	TRBJ1-5	-	TGTGCCAGTAGTATAGGGGGGTTTGTTGGCAATCAGCCCCAGCATTTT	CASSIGGFVGNQPQHF
few	TRBV7-9	TRBJ1-1	-	TGTGCCAGCAGCTTAGAGGGGGGCGCGAATGAAGCTTTCTTT	CASSLEGGANEAFF
many	TRBV3-1	TRBJ1-1	-	TGTGCCAGCAGCCAAGGTTCCGGTCTTACTGAAGCTTTCTTT	CASSQGSGLTEAFF
once	TRBV12-3/TRBV12-4	TRBJ1-1	-	TGTGCCAGCAGTCCTAACCGACGGGGAGGTGAAGCTTTCTTT	CASSPNRRGGEAFF
-	TRBV5-1	TRBJ1-2	TRBD1	TGCGCCAGCAGCCCGGACAGGGCTTATGATGGCTACACCTTC	CASSPDRAYDGYTF
many	TRBV6-1	TRBJ1-1	-	TGTGCCAGCAGTACCTTGAACACTGAAGCTTTCTTT	CASSTLNTEAFF
many	TRBV6-6	TRBJ2-3	TRBD1	TGTGCCAGCAGTTACTCGGGACAGCTCACAGATACGCAGTATTTT	CASSYSGQLTDTQYF
many	TRBV7-6	TRBJ2-3	-	TGTGCCAGCCGCCTTGGGGGGCCTTACACAGATACGCAGTATTTT	CASRLGGPYTDTQYF
many	TRBV7-2	TRBJ2-3	-	TGTGCCAGCAGCGCCCGGCAGGGTTATACGCAGTATTTT	CASSARQGYTQYF
many	TRBV6-1	TRBJ2-7	-	TGTGCCAGCAGTTCCCAGGGGGGCGGGAATTACGAGCAGTACTTC	CASSSQGGGNYEQYF
many	TRBV18	TRBJ2-5	-	TGTGCCAGCTCACCAAGACGGATAGAAGAGACCCAGTACTTC	CASSPRRIEETQYF
many	TRBV6-1	TRBJ2-3	TRBD2	TGTGCCAGCACTCCGAGGGGGGGCGGGGGGAGCACAGATACGCAGTATTTT	CASTPRGGGGSTDTQYF
few	TRBV12-3/TRBV12-4	TRBJ2-3	TRBD1	TGTGCCAGCAGCAGGGGACAGGGGGCAGCCACAGATACGCAGTATTTT	CASSRGQGAATDTQYF
many	TRBV20-1	TRBJ2-7	TRBD2	TGCAGTGCTACCGCATTAGGGACTAGCGGGGGAAACTACGAGCAGTACTTC	CSATALGTSGGNYEQYF
few	TRBV7-3	TRBJ2-1	-	TGTGCCAGCAGCTTATCGTGGGGGGCCGGGAATGAGCAGTTCTTC	CASSLSWGAGNEQFF
-	TRBV28	TRBJ2-5	TRBD1	TGTGCCAGCAGCACAACTTCGGAGGGGACAGGGAATAAAGAGACCCAGTACTTC	CASSTTSEGTGNKETQYF
many	TRBV19	TRBJ2-5	-	TGTGCCAGTAAAGAGGCTGGCGGAGAGACCCAGTACTTC	CASKEAGGETQYF
many	TRBV6-1	TRBJ2-1	-	TGTGCCAGCAGACTCACCCCCGGGACCGAGGGGACAAATGAGCAGTTCTTC	CASRLTPGTEGTNEQFF